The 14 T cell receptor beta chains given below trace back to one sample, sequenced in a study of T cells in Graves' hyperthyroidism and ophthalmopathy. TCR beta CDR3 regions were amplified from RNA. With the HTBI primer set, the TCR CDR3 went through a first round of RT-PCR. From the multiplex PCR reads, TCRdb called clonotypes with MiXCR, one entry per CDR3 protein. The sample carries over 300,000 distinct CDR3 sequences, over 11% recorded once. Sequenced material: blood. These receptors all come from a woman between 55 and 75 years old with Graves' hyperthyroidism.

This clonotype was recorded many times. Here the CDR3 reads CASSLVGSGGTEAFF. Here the CDR3 DNA reads TGTGCCAGCAGCTTAGTAGGGTCAGGGGGCACTGAAGCTTTCTTT. The chain uses TRBV7-2 and TRBJ1-1, with 7 bases aligning to TRBD1. This CDR3 spans 15 amino acids. Germline V gene sequence: CDR1 SGHTA, CDR2 FQGNSA. Unmatched junction bases numbered 6, after V lost 1 base and J lost 4 bases.

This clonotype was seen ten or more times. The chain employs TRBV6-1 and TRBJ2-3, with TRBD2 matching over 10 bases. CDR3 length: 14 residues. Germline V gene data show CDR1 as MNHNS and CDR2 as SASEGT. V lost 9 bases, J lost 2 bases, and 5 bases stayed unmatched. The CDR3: CARQLAGVTDTQYF. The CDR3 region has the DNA TGTGCCAGGCAGCTAGCGGGAGTCACAGATACGCAGTATTTT.

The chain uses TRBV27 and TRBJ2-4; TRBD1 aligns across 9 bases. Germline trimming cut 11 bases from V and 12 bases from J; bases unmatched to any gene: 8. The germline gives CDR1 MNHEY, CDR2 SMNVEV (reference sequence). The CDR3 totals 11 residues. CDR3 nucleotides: TGTGCCGCCCGACAGGGGGGCACTCAGTACTTC. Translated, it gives CAARQGGTQYF.

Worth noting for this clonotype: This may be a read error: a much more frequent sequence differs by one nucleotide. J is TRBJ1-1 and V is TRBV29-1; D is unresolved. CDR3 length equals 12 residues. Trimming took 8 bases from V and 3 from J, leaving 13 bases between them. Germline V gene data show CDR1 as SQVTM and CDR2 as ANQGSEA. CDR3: CSFRQRDTEAFF. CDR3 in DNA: TGCAGCTTCAGGCAAAGGGACACTGAAGCTTTCTTT.

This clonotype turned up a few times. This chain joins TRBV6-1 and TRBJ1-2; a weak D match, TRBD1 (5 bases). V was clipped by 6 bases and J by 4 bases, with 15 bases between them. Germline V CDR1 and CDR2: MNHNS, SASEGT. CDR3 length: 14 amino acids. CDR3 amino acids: CASRPGTQGYGYTF. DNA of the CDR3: TGTGCCAGCAGACCCGGGACCCAGGGCTATGGCTACACCTTC.

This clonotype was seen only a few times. The CDR3 DNA reads TGTGCCAGCAGTTCTCCCGGGACAGGGGCTAATGAGCAGTTCTTC. Translating gives CASSSPGTGANEQFF. The chain employs TRBV27 and TRBJ2-1; 10 positions match TRBD1. The CDR3 extends over 15 amino acids. The germline V gene encodes CDR1 MNHEY and CDR2 SMNVEV (reference sequence). The J segment lost 7 bases and the V segment lost 4 bases, leaving 7 bases of the junction unmatched.

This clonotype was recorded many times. Here the CDR3 reads CASRDPKEFF. The DNA for the CDR3 is TGTGCCAGCCGGGACCCAAAGGAGTTCTTC. The chain carries TRBV2 and TRBJ2-1; D is tentatively TRBD1 or TRBD2 (5 bases each). V was cut by 8 bases and J by 14 bases, with 13 bases left in between. The CDR3 covers 10 residues. Germline loops: CDR1 SNHLY, CDR2 FYNNEI.

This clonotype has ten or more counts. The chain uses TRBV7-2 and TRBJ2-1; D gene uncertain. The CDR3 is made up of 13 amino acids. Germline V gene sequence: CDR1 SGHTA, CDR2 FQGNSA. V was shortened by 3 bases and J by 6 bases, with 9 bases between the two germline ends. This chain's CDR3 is CASSFFRGNEQFF. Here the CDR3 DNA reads TGTGCCAGCAGCTTTTTTAGAGGCAATGAGCAGTTCTTC.

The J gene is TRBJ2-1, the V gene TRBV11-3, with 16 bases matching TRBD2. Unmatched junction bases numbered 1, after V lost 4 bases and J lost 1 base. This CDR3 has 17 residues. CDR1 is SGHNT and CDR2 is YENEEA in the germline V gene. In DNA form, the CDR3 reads TGTGCCAGCAGCTCGGGACTAGCGGGAGGGTCCTACAATGAGCAGTTCTTC. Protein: CASSSGLAGGSYNEQFF.

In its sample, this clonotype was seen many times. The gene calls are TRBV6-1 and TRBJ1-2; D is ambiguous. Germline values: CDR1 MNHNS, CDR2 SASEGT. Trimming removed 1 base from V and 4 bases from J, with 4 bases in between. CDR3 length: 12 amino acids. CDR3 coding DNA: TGTGCCAGCAGTGAAGAGATCTATGGCTACACCTTC. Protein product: CASSEEIYGYTF.

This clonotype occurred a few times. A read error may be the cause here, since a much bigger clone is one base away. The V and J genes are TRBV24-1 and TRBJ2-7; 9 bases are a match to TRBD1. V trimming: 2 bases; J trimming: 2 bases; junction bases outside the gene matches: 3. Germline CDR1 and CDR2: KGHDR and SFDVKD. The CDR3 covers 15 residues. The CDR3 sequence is CATSDSDRGTYEQYF. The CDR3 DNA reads TGTGCCACCAGTGATTCGGACAGGGGAACCTACGAGCAGTACTTC.

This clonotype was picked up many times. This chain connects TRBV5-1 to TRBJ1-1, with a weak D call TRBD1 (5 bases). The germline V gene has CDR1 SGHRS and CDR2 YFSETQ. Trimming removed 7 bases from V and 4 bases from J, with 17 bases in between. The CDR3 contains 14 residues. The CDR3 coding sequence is TGCGCCAGCCAAACGGGAGGGCAGGGCACTGAAGCTTTCTTT. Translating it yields CASQTGGQGTEAFF.

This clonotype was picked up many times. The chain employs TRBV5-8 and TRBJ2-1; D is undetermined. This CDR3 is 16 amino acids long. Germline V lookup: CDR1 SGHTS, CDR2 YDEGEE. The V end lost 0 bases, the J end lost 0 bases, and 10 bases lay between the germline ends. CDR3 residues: CASSLVVRSSYNEQFF. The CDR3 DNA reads TGTGCCAGCAGCTTGGTCGTGCGTTCCTCCTACAATGAGCAGTTCTTC.

The CDR3 is CASSQDGTGYSGNTIYF. The CDR3 coding sequence is TGTGCCAGCAGCCAAGACGGGACAGGGTACTCTGGAAACACCATATATTTT. The V and J genes are TRBV3-1 and TRBJ1-3; TRBD1 aligns across 9 bases. Germline V gene data show CDR1 as LGHDT and CDR2 as YNNKEL (reference sequence). The CDR3 contains 17 residues. Germline trimming cut 0 bases from V and 0 bases from J; bases unmatched to any gene: 3.